The 13 T cell receptor beta chains reported below all come from one sample, sequenced in a study of Graves' ophthalmopathy and Graves' hyperthyroidism. CDR3 regions of TCR beta were amplified from RNA transcripts. Following a first-round RT-PCR that used HTBI primers, a second-round multiplex PCR was carried out. Each CDR3 protein is one row after TCRdb ran MiXCR on the multiplex PCR reads. The sample contains roughly 400,000 distinct CDR3 sequences, about a sixth of which appear only once. Sequencing input: peripheral blood. The receptor set was obtained from an adult woman with stable Graves' hyperthyroidism.

The rearrangement joins TRBV30 to TRBJ2-3; D uncertain. Looked up from germline, CDR1 is GTSNPN and CDR2 is SVGIG (reference sequence). V was clipped by 0 bases and J by 3 bases, with 7 bases between them. The CDR3 is 13 amino acids. In DNA, the CDR3 is TGTGCCTGGAGTGTACGTGGTACAGATACGCAGTATTTT. Protein: CAWSVRGTDTQYF. The variable domain in full, completed from reference TRBV30 and TRBJ2-3, reads SQTIHQWPATLVQPVGSPLSLECTVEGTSNPNLYWYRQAAGRGLQLLFYSVGIGQISSEVPQNLSASRPQDRQFILSSKKLLLSDSGFYLCAWSVRGTDTQYFGPGTRLTVL.

On this clonotype itself: Because it lacks the conserved phenylalanine or tryptophan at the end, this CDR3 is likely a read error. The chain joins TRBV14 to TRBJ2-7; 7 bases map to TRBD1. With 3 bases clipped from V and 3 bases from J, the junction kept 5 bases outside the gene matches. The length of the CDR3 is 14 residues. Germline lookup yields CDR1 SGHDN and CDR2 FVKESK. The CDR3 is CASSQGRGYYEQYL. The CDR3 DNA sequence: TGTGCCAGCAGCCAGGGCAGGGGGTACTACGAGCAGTACCTC.

In this sample, this clonotype turned up many times. The rearrangement uses TRBV12-3 or TRBV12-4 and TRBJ2-7; either TRBD1 or TRBD2 may supply D (6 bases each). The CDR3 runs to 13 residues. V shed 4 bases and J shed 4 bases, with 11 bases lying between them. CDR3 protein: CASSWGARYEQYF. In nucleotides, the CDR3 is TGTGCCAGCAGTTGGGGGGCGCGGTACGAGCAGTACTTC.

Many counts were recorded for this clonotype. V and J are TRBV7-2 and TRBJ2-7, with D tentatively TRBD2 (5 bases). V was pared by 4 bases and J by 2 bases, with 9 bases between. CDR3 size: 13 residues. Per the germline V gene, CDR1 is SGHTA and CDR2 is FQGNSA. The CDR3 nucleotides are TGTGCCAGCAGCTGGCGGAGGACCTACGAGCAGTACTTC. Its translation is CASSWRRTYEQYF.

This chain uses TRBV20-1 with TRBJ2-5, with D possibly TRBD2 on 6 matching bases. Trimming cost V 3 bases and J 3 bases, with 17 bases left between them. The CDR3 consists of 15 residues. Germline assignment: CDR1 DFQATT and CDR2 SNEGSKA (reference sequence). The CDR3 nucleotides are TGCAGTGCTAGTACGGGCGGGGTTTGGAAAGAGACCCAGTACTTC. Encoded protein: CSASTGGVWKETQYF.

This clonotype was recorded many times. V usage is TRBV27 and J usage is TRBJ1-2; D call uncertain. This CDR3 contains 14 residues. Trimming pared 2 bases from V and 8 bases from J, leaving 15 bases between. CDR1 and CDR2 from the germline V gene are MNHEY and SMNVEV (reference sequence). CDR3 nucleotides: TGTGCCAGCAGTTTAGTCCCCATGGGGAGCGGCTACACCTTC. Its translation is CASSLVPMGSGYTF.

This clonotype was counted a single time. The rearrangement uses TRBV12-5 and TRBJ2-5; D is uncertain. CDR1 and CDR2 from the germline V gene are LGHNT and FRNRAP. CDR3 size: 15 residues. Trimming took off 1 base at V and 4 bases at J, with 13 bases between the two ends. In DNA form, the CDR3 reads TGTGCTAGTGGTTTGGGGGAACCCCGACGAGAGACCCAGTACTTC. Protein: CASGLGEPRRETQYF.

This clonotype was recorded a few times. This rearrangement joins TRBV29-1 to TRBJ2-7; 12 bases are a match to TRBD2. The CDR3 length is 15 residues. From germline, CDR1 is SQVTM and CDR2 ANQGSEA. V shed 4 bases and J 2 bases; nucleotides not matched to a gene: 6. This CDR3 reads CSVVRTSGEPYEQYF. Written as DNA, the CDR3 is TGCAGCGTTGTCCGGACTAGCGGGGAGCCCTACGAGCAGTACTTC.

This clonotype was picked up many times. The rearrangement links TRBV2 to TRBJ1-2; D might be TRBD1 (5 bases). Trimming pared 7 bases from V and 6 bases from J, leaving 18 bases between. The CDR3 loop spans 14 amino acids. Germline values: CDR1 SNHLY, CDR2 FYNNEI. The DNA for the CDR3 is TGTGCCAGCACCCCCGGCACCGGGGGGGATGGCTACACCTTC. It yields the protein CASTPGTGGDGYTF.

The chain joins TRBV28 to TRBJ2-5, with 9 bases aligning to TRBD1. Germline V lookup: CDR1 MDHEN, CDR2 SYDVKM. Germline trimming cut 8 bases from V and 4 bases from J; bases unmatched to any gene: 8. The CDR3 runs to 14 residues. CDR3 loop: CASAHRGRRETQYF. As DNA, the CDR3 is TGTGCCAGCGCCCACAGGGGGCGCAGAGAGACCCAGTACTTC.

This clonotype came up many times. V and J are TRBV7-2 and TRBJ2-5, with D perhaps TRBD2 (5 bases). With 2 bases removed from V and 1 base from J, the gap between germline ends came to 11 bases. This CDR3 region has 15 residues. Germline V gene lookup returns CDR1 SGHTA and CDR2 FQGNSA. The CDR3 DNA is TGTGCCAGCAGCTTAAGCGTCGCGGGCCAAGAGACCCAGTACTTC. This codes for CASSLSVAGQETQYF.

Comments on this clonotype: It may be a read error: a sequence one base away is much more abundant. Since no conserved phenylalanine or tryptophan closes the CDR3, a read error is the likely cause. The CDR3 sequence is CASSLVPHGYTY. The CDR3 DNA is TGTGCCAGCAGTTTAGTGCCCCATGGCTACACCTAC. The genes are TRBV12-3 or TRBV12-4 and TRBJ1-2, with no clear D. This CDR3 has 12 residues. Trimming removed 1 base from V and 6 bases from J, with 6 bases in between.

This clonotype occurred many times. The rearrangement links TRBV6-1 to TRBJ2-2; 11 positions match TRBD1. Germline V gene data show CDR1 as MNHNS and CDR2 as SASEGT. This CDR3 has 15 residues. Trimming took 5 bases from V and 3 from J; bases not matched to a gene: 2. In DNA, the CDR3 is TGTGCCAGCAGTCGGACAGGGGGCGACACCGGGGAGCTGTTTTTT. Translated, it gives CASSRTGGDTGELFF.